The rows below give T cell receptor beta chains drawn from one sample of a study of graft-versus-host responses after intestinal transplantation. Profiled with immunoSEQ multiplex PCR; TCRdb holds only in-frame clones, not every one. This table has about 97,000 clones, around 90% appearing once. The sample in question was PBMCs, obtained 450 to 460 days after intestinal transplant. The receptor set was obtained from a human patient who received an intestinal transplant, so some T cells may come from the graft donor. CDR3s include the opening cysteine and the closing phenylalanine or tryptophan. D genes are given only for firm matches. Clone size appears in some rows only: once, few, many, or a class for an expanded clone.

TRBJ2-1	.	TRBD1	TRBV2	CASSGTGRNEQFF	TGTGCCAGCAGCGGGACAGGGAGAAATGAGCAGTTCTTC
TRBJ1-1	.	.	TRBV25-1	CASSSPWEAFF	TGTGCCAGCAGTTCCCCCTGGGAAGCTTTCTTT
TRBJ1-4	once	TRBD1	TRBV2	CATGQGESEKLFF	TGTGCCACTGGACAGGGTGAGAGTGAAAAACTGTTTTTT
TRBJ1-5	.	.	TRBV6-1	CASDLRGSNQPQHF	TGTGCCAGCGACCTCAGAGGGAGCAATCAGCCCCAGCATTTT
TRBJ2-5	.	.	TRBV29-1	CSVEDEAFQETQYF	TGCAGCGTTGAAGATGAGGCATTCCAAGAGACCCAGTACTTC
TRBJ2-6	.	TRBD1	TRBV2	CASSVLTGAGANVLTF	TGTGCCAGCAGTGTCCTGACAGGGGCTGGGGCCAACGTCCTGACTTTC
TRBJ2-7	.	TRBD2	TRBV11-2	CASSTTSGGSYEQYF	TGTGCCAGCAGCACGACTAGCGGGGGGTCCTACGAGCAGTACTTC
TRBJ2-7	few	TRBD1	TRBV5-6	CASSLAGGEQYF	TGTGCCAGCAGCTTGGCAGGGGGCGAGCAGTACTTC
TRBJ1-1	.	TRBD1	TRBV10-1	CASSEGTGNTEAFF	TGCGCCAGCAGTGAGGGGACAGGGAACACTGAAGCTTTCTTT
TRBJ1-1	.	.	TRBV5-1	CASSLWDLNTEAFF	TGCGCCAGCAGCTTGTGGGATCTGAACACTGAAGCTTTCTTT